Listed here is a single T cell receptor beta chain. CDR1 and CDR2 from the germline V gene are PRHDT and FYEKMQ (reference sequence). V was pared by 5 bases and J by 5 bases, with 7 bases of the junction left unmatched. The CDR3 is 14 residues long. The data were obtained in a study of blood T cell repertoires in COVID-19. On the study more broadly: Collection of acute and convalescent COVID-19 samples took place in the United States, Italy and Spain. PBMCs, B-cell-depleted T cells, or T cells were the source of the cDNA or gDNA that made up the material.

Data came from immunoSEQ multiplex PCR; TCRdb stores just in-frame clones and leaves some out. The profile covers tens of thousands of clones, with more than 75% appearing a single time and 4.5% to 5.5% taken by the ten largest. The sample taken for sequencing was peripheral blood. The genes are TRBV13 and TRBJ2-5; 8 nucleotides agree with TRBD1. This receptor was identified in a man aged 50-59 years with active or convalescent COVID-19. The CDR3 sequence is CASSPGQGTETQYF. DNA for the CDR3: TGTGCCAGCAGCCCAGGACAGGGTACGGAGACCCAGTACTTC. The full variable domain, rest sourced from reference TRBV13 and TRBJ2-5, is AAGVIQSPRHLIKEKRETATLKCYPIPRHDTVYWYQQGPGQDPQFLISFYEKMQSDKGSIPDRFSAQQFSDYHSELNMSSLELGDSALYFCASSPGQGTETQYFGPGTRLLVL.